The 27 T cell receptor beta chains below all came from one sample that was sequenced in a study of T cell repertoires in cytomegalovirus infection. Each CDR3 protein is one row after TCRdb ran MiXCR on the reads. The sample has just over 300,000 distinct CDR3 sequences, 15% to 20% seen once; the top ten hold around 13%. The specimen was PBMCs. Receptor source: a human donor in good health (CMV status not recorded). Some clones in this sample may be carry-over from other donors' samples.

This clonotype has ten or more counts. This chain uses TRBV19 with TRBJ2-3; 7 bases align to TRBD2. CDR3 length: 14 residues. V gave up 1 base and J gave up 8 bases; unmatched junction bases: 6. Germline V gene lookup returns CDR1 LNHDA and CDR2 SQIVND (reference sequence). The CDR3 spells CASSIVGGDGTQYF. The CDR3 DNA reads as TGTGCCAGTAGTATAGTGGGGGGGGACGGTACGCAGTATTTT.

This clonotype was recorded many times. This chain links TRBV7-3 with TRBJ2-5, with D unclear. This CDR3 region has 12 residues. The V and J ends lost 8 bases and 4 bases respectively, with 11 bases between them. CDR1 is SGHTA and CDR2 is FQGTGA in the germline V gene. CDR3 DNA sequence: TGTGCCAGCCAGGAGTGGAGAGAGACCCAGTACTTC. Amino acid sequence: CASQEWRETQYF.

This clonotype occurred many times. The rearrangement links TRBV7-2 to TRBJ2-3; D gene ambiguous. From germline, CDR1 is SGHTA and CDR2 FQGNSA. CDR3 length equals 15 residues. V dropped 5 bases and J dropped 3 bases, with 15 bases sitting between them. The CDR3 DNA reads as TGTGCCAGCAGCCCACTTGGGTTGTGGACAGATACGCAGTATTTT. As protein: CASSPLGLWTDTQYF. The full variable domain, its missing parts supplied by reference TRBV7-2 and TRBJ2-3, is GAGVSQSPSNKVTEKGKDVELRCDPISGHTALYWYRQSLGQGLEFLIYFQGNSAPDKSGLPSDRFSAERTGGSVSTLTIQRTQQEDSAVYLCASSPLGLWTDTQYFGPGTRLTVL.

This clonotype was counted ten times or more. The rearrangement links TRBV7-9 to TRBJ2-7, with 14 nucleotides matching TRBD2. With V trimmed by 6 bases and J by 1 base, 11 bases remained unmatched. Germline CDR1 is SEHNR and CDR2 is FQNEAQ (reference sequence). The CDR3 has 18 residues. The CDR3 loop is CASRPITGTSGRSYEQYF. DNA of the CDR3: TGTGCCAGCAGACCAATTACCGGGACTAGCGGGAGATCCTACGAGCAGTACTTC.

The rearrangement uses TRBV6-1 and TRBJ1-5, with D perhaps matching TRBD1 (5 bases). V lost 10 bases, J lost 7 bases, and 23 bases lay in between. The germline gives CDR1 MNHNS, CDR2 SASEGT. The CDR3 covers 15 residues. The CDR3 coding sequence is TGTGCCACCGACAGTACACCGGAGGGAGGACAGCCCCAGCATTTT. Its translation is CATDSTPEGGQPQHF.

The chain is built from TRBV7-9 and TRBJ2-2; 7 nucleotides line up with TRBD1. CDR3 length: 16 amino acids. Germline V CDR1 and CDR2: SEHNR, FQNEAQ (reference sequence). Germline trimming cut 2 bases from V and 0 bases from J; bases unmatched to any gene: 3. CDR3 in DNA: TGTGCCAGCAGCTTACGACAGGGACCGAACACCGGGGAGCTGTTTTTT. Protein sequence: CASSLRQGPNTGELFF.

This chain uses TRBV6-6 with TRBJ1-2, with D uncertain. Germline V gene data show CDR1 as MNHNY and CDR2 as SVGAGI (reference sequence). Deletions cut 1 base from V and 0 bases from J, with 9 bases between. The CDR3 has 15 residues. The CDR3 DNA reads TGTGCCAGCAGTTACTGGAGGGCATCTAACTATGGCTACACCTTC. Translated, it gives CASSYWRASNYGYTF.

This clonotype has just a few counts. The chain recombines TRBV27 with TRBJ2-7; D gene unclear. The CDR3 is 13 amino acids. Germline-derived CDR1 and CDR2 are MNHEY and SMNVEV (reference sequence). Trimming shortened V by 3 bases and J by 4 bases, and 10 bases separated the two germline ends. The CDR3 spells CASSFSVGYEQYF. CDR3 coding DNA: TGTGCCAGCAGTTTTTCGGTCGGTTACGAGCAGTACTTC.

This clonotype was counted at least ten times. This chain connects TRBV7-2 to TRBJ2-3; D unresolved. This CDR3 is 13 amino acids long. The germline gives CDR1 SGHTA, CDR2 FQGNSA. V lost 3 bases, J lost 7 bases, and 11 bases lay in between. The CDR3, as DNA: TGTGCCAGCAGCTTGGTTCATTCAAATACGCAGTATTTT. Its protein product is CASSLVHSNTQYF.

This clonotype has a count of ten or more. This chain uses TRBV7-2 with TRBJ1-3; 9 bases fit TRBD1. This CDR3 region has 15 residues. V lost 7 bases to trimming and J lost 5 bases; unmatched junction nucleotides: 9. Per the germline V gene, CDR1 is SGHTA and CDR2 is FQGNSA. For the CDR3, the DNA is TGTGCCAGCAAGATAGGACAGGGGCGTAGAAACACCATATATTTT. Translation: CASKIGQGRRNTIYF.

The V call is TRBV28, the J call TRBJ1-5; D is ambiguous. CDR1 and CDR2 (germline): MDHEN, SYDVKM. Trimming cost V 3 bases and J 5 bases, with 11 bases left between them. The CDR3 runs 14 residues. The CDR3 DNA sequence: TGTGCCAGCAGTTTGTCCCGAACCTATCAGCCCCAGCATTTT. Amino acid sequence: CASSLSRTYQPQHF.

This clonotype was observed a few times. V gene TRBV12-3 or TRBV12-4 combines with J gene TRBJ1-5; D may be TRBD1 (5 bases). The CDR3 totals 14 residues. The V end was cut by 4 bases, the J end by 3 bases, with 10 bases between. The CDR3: CASSSGQINQPQHF. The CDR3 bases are TGTGCCAGCAGTTCAGGGCAGATCAATCAGCCCCAGCATTTT.

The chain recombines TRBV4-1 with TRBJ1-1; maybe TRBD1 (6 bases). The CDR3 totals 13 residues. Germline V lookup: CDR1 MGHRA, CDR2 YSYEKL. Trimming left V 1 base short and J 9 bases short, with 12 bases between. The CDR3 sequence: CASSQGVDRKAFF. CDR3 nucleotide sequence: TGCGCCAGCAGCCAAGGGGTGGACAGAAAAGCTTTCTTT.

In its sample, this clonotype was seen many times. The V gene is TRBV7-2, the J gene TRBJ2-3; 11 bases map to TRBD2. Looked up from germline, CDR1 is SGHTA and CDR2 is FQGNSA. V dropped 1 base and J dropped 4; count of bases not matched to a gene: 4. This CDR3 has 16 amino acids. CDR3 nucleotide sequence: TGTGCCAGCAGCTTAGTTTCACTAGCGGGGGCAGATACGCAGTATTTT. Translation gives CASSLVSLAGADTQYF.

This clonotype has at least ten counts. This chain's CDR3 is CASRHNTEAFF. The CDR3 DNA sequence: TGTGCCAGCAGACATAACACTGAAGCTTTCTTT. The J gene is TRBJ1-1, the V gene TRBV27, with D uncertain. The CDR3 has 11 residues. Germline loops: CDR1 MNHEY, CDR2 SMNVEV (reference sequence). Deletions cut 6 bases from V and 2 bases from J, with 4 bases between.

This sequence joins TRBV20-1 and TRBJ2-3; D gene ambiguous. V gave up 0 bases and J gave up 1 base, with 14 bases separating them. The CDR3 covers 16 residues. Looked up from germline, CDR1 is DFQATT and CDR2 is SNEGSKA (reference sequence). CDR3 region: CSARDTTRRGTDTQYF. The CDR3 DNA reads TGCAGTGCTAGAGATACTACCCGACGGGGCACAGATACGCAGTATTTT.

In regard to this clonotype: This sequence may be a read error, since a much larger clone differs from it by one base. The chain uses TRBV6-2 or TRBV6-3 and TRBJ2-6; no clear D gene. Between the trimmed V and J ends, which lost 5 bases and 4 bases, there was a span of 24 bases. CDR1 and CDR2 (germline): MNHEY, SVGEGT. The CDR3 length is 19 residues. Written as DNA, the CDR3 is TGTGCCAGCAGTGAAGAACCGGAACTCAGTCCAGTCGGGGCCAACGTCCTGACTTTC. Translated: CASSEEPELSPVGANVLTF.

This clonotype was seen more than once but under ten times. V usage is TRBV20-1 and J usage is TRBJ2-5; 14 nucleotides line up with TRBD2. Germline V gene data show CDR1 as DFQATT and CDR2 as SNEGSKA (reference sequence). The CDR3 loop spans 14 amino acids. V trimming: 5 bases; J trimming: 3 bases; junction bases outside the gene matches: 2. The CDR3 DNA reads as TGCAGTGCTCGACTAGCGGGGGGGAAAGAGACCCAGTACTTC. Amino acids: CSARLAGGKETQYF.

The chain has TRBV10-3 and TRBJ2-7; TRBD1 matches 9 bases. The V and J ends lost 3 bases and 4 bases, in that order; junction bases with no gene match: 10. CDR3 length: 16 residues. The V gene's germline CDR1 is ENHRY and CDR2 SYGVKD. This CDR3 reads CAISDYRDRVIYEQYF. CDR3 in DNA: TGTGCCATCAGTGACTACCGGGACAGGGTCATTTACGAGCAGTACTTC.

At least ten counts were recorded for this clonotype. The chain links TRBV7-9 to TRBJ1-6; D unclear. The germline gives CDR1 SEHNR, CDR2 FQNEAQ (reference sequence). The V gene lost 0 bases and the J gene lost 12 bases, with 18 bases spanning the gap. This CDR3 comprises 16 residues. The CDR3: CASSLAGSGMSGPLHF. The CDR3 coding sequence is TGTGCCAGCAGCTTAGCCGGCAGTGGGATGAGTGGACCCCTCCACTTT.

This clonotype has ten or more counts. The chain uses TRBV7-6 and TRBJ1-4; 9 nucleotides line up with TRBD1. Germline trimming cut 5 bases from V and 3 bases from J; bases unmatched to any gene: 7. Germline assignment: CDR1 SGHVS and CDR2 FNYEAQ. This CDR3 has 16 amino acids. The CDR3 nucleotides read TGTGCCAGCAGCACACAGGGGGCTGGATCTAATGAAAAACTGTTTTTT. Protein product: CASSTQGAGSNEKLFF. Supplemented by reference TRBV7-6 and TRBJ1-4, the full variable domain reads GAGVSQSPRYKVTKRGQDVALRCDPISGHVSLYWYRQALGQGPEFLTYFNYEAQQDKSGLPNDRFSAERPEGSISTLTIQRTEQRDSAMYRCASSTQGAGSNEKLFFGSGTQLSVL.

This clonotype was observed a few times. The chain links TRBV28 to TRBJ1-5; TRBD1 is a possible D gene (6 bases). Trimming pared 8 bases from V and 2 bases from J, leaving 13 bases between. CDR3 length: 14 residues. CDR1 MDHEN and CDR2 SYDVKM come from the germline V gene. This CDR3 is CASAGGGGNQPQHF. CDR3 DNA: TGTGCCAGCGCGGGGGGCGGGGGCAATCAGCCCCAGCATTTT. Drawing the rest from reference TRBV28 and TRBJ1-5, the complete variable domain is DVKVTQSSRYLVKRTGEKVFLECVQDMDHENMFWYRQDPGLGLRLIYFSYDVKMKEKGDIPEGYSVSREKKERFSLILESASTNQTSMYLCASAGGGGNQPQHFGDGTRLSIL.

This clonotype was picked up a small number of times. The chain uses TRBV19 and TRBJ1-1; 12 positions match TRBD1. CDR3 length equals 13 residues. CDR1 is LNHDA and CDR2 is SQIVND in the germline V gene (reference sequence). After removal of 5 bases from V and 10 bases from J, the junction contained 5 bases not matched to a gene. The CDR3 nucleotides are TGTGCCAGTAGTCCGGGACAGGGGGCGAGAGCTTTCTTT. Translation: CASSPGQGARAFF.

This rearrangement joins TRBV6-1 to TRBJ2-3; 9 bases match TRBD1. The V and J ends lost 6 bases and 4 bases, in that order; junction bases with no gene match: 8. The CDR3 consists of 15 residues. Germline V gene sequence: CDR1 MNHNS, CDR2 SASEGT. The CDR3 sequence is CASRGTGSGPDTQYF. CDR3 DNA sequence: TGTGCCAGCAGGGGGACAGGGAGTGGGCCAGATACGCAGTATTTT.

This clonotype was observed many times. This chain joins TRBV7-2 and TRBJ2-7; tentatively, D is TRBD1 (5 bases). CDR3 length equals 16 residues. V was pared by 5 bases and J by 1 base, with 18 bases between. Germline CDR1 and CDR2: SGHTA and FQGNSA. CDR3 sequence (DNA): TGTGCCAGCAGCCGACCGACAGCGCGACCTTCCTACGAGCAGTACTTC. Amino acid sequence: CASSRPTARPSYEQYF. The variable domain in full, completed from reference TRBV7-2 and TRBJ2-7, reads GAGVSQSPSNKVTEKGKDVELRCDPISGHTALYWYRQSLGQGLEFLIYFQGNSAPDKSGLPSDRFSAERTGGSVSTLTIQRTQQEDSAVYLCASSRPTARPSYEQYFGPGTRLTVT.

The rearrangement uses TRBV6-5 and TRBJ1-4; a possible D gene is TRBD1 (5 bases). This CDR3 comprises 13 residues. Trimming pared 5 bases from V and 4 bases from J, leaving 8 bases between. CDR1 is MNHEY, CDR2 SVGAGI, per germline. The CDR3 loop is CASSNRNNEKLFF. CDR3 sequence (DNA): TGTGCCAGCAGTAACAGGAATAATGAAAAACTGTTTTTT.

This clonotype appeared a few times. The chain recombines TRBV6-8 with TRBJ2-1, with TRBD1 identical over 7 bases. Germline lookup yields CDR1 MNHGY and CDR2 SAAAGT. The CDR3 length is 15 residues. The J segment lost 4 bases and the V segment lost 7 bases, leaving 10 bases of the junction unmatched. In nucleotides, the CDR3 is TGTGCCAGCACCCGACAGGGATGGGGATACAATGAGCAGTTCTTC. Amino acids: CASTRQGWGYNEQFF.